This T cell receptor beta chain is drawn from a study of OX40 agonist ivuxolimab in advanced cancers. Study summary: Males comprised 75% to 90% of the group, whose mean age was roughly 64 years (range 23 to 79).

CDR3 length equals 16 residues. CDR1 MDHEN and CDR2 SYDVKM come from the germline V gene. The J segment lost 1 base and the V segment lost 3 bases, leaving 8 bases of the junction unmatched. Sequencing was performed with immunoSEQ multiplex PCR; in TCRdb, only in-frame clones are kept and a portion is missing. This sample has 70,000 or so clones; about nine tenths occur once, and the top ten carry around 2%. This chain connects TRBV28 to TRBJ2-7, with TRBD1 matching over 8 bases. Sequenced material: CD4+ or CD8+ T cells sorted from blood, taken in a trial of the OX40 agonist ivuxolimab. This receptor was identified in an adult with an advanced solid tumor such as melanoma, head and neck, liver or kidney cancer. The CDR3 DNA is TGTGCCAGCAGTTTGTGGGGGACAGGACGTTCCTACGAGCAGTACTTC. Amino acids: CASSLWGTGRSYEQYF. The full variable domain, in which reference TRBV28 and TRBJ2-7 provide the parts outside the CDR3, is DVKVTQSSRYLVKRTGEKVFLECVQDMDHENMFWYRQDPGLGLRLIYFSYDVKMKEKGDIPEGYSVSREKKERFSLILESASTNQTSMYLCASSLWGTGRSYEQYFGPGTRLTVT.